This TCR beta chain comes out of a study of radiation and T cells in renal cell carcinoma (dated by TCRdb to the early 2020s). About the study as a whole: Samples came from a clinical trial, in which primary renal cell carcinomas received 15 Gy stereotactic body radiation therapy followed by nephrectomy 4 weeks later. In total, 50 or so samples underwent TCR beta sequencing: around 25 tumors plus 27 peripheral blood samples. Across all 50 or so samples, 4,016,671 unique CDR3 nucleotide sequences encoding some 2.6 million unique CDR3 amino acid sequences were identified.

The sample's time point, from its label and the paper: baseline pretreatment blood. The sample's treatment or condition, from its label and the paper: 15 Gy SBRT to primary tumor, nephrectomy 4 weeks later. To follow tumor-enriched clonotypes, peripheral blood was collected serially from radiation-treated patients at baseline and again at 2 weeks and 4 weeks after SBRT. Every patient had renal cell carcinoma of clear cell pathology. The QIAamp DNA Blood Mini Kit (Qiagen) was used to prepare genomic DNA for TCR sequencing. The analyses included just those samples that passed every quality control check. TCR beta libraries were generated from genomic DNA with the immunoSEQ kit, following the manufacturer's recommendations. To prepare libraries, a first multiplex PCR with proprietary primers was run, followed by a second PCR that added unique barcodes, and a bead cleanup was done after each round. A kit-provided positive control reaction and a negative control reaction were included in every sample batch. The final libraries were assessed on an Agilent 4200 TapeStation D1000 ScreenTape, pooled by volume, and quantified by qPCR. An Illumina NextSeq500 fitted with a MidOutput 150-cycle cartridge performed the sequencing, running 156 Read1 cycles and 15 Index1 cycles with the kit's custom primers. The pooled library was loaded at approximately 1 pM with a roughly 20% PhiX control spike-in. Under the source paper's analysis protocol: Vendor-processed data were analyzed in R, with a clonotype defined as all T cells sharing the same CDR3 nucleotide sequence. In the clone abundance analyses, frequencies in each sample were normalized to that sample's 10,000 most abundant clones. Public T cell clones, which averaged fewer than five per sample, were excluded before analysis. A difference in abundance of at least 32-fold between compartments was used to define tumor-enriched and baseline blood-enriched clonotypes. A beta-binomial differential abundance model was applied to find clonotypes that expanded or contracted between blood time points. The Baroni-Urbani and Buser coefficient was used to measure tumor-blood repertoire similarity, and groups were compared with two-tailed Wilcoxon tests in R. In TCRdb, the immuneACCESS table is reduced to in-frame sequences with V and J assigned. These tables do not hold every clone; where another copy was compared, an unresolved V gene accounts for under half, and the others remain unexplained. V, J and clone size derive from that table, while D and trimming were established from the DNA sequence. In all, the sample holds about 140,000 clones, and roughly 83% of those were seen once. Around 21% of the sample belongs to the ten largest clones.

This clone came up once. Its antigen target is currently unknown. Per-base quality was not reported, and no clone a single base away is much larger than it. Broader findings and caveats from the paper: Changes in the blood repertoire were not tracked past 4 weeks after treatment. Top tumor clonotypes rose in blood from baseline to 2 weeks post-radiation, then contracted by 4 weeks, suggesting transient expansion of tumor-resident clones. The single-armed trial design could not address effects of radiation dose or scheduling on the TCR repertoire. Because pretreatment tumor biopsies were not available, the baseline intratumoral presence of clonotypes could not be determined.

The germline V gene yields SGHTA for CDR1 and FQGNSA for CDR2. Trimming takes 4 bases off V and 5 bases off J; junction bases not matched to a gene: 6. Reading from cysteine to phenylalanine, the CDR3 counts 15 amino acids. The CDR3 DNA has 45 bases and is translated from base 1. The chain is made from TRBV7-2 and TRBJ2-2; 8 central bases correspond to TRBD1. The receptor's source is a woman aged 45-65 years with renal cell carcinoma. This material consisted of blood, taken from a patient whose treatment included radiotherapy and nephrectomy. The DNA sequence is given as TGTGCCAGCAGCTCCGGGACAGGAAGAACCGGGGAGCTGTTTTTT. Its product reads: CASSSGTGRTGELFF.